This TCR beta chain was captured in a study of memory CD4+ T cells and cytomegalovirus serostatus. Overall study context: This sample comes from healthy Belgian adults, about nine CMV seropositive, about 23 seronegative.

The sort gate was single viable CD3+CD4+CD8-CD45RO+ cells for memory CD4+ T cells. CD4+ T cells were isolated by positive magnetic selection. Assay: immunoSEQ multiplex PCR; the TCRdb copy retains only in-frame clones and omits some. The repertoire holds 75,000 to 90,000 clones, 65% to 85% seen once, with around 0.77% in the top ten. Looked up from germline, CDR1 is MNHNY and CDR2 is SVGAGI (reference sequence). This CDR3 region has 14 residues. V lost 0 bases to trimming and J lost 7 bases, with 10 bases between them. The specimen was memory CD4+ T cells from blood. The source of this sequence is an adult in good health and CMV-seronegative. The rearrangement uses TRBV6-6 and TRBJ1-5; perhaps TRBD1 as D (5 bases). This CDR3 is CASSYSGVGQPQHF. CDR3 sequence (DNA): TGTGCCAGCAGTTACTCAGGGGTCGGGCAGCCCCAGCATTTT.